The next 10 T cell receptor beta chains were all read from a single sample in a study of blood T cell repertoires in COVID-19. The protocol was immunoSEQ multiplex PCR, while the TCRdb copy is restricted to in-frame clones and leaves out a portion. The top ten clones hold around 1.7% of a sample with 250,000 to 350,000 clones, roughly 86% of them seen once. Sequencing input: peripheral blood. The receptors originated from a woman aged 45 to 65 with acute or convalescent COVID-19.

The chain recombines TRBV30 with TRBJ2-7; TRBD2 matches 8 bases. The CDR3 contains 14 residues. The germline V gene encodes CDR1 GTSNPN and CDR2 SVGIG (reference sequence). J gave up 3 bases and V 4 bases, and 8 bases lay outside the gene matches. As DNA, the CDR3 is TGTGCCTGGAATTACGGGACTAGTTTCTACGAGCAGTACTTC. This codes for CAWNYGTSFYEQYF.

The V gene is TRBV19, the J gene TRBJ2-1, with a tentative D call TRBD2 (6 bases). Germline V gives CDR1 LNHDA, CDR2 SQIVND (reference sequence). Trimming pared 6 bases from V and 14 bases from J, leaving 23 bases between. The CDR3 consists of 14 residues. CDR3 in amino acids: CASSAGWGGGYEFF. CDR3 DNA: TGTGCCAGTAGCGCGGGGTGGGGCGGAGGTTACGAGTTCTTC.

This clone turned up a few times. This chain connects TRBV4-3 to TRBJ2-1; TRBD2 agrees at 8 bases. The CDR3 has 15 residues. The V segment lost 0 bases and the J segment 8 bases; nucleotides outside the gene matches: 6. The V gene's germline CDR1 is LGHNA and CDR2 YSLEER. CDR3 sequence: CASSQDSGGLDEQFF. The CDR3 DNA reads as TGCGCCAGCAGCCAAGATTCGGGAGGGCTCGATGAGCAGTTCTTC.

In its sample, this clone was seen a few times. The chain couples TRBV18 to TRBJ2-1; 13 bases match TRBD2. The CDR3 runs to 17 residues. CDR1 is KGHSH, CDR2 LQKENI, per germline. J lost 6 bases, V lost 3 bases, and 8 bases had no gene match. CDR3 loop: CASSPRTSGRGVNEQFF. DNA of the CDR3: TGTGCCAGCTCACCCAGGACTAGCGGGAGAGGGGTCAATGAGCAGTTCTTC.

This chain links TRBV7-2 with TRBJ1-1; D unresolved. This CDR3 has 14 residues. Germline CDR1 SGHTA, CDR2 FQGNSA. V was pared by 3 bases and J by 10 bases, with 18 bases between. CDR3 bases: TGTGCCAGCAGCTTTCATGGCGGGGTCCCGCGAGCTTTCTTT. Translating gives CASSFHGGVPRAFF.

V is TRBV10-3 and J is TRBJ1-4, with D perhaps matching TRBD1 (5 bases). V was clipped by 6 bases and J by 1 base, with 6 bases between them. The CDR3 is made up of 13 amino acids. Germline V gives CDR1 ENHRY, CDR2 SYGVKD. The CDR3 is CAIRDITNEKLFF. The CDR3 bases are TGTGCCATCAGGGACATAACTAATGAAAAACTGTTTTTT.

The gene calls are TRBV5-1 and TRBJ2-3, with a tentative D call TRBD2 (6 bases). Trimming took 4 bases from V and 0 from J, leaving 12 bases between them. The germline CDR1 and CDR2 sequences are SGHRS and YFSETQ. This CDR3 spans 15 amino acids. The CDR3 region has the DNA TGCGCCAGCAGCACCTCGGGACTGAGCACAGATACGCAGTATTTT. Encoded protein: CASSTSGLSTDTQYF.

The chain recombines TRBV19 with TRBJ2-3; D unclear. Germline-derived CDR1 and CDR2 are LNHDA and SQIVND (reference sequence). The CDR3 extends over 12 amino acids. With 3 bases removed from V and 4 bases from J, the gap between germline ends came to 5 bases. CDR3 coding DNA: TGTGCCAGTAGTATGTCTCCAGATACGCAGTATTTT. It codes for CASSMSPDTQYF. Drawing the rest from reference TRBV19 and TRBJ2-3, the complete variable domain is DGGITQSPKYLFRKEGQNVTLSCEQNLNHDAMYWYRQDPGQGLRLIYYSQIVNDFQKGDIAEGYSVSREKKESFPLTVTSAQKNPTAFYLCASSMSPDTQYFGPGTRLTVL.

V and J are TRBV24-1 and TRBJ2-5, with D perhaps matching TRBD2 (5 bases). Germline lookup yields CDR1 KGHDR and CDR2 SFDVKD. V dropped 3 bases and J dropped 3 bases, with 13 bases sitting between them. This CDR3 comprises 15 residues. The CDR3, as DNA: TGTGCCACCAGTGATCCGCGGGCAGGAGAAGAGACCCAGTACTTC. Encoded protein: CATSDPRAGEETQYF.

This clone was detected only once. V is TRBV29-1 and J is TRBJ2-4; D perhaps matches TRBD2 (5 bases). Germline V gives CDR1 SQVTM, CDR2 ANQGSEA. V dropped 6 bases and J dropped 5 bases, with 17 bases sitting between them. The CDR3 has 14 residues. The CDR3 reads CSVFPHEEENIQYF. DNA of the CDR3: TGCAGCGTGTTTCCTCATGAGGAGGAAAACATTCAGTACTTC.